The 19 T cell receptor beta chains in this list originate from one sample, sequenced in a study of cytomegalovirus exposure and HLA in healthy donors. PCR employed 60 Vbeta and 13 Jbeta primers. TCRdb's table, derived via immunoSEQ multiplex PCR, lists solely in-frame clones and lacks some. The sample lists fewer than 200,000 clones; approximately 71% were seen once. The sample comprised PBMCs. These receptors came from a male donor in good health and CMV-seronegative.

The rearrangement uses TRBV18 and TRBJ1-1; the D gene is possibly TRBD1 (6 bases). The CDR3 sequence is 12 residues long. The germline CDR1 and CDR2 sequences are KGHSH and LQKENI. The V and J ends lost 4 bases and 11 bases respectively, with 14 bases between them. The CDR3 spells CASSRQEMSAFF. The DNA for the CDR3 is TGTGCCAGCTCACGACAGGAAATGTCGGCTTTCTTT.

This clone has a single count. J is TRBJ2-7 and V is TRBV29-1, with 13 bases that match TRBD2. CDR3 size: 14 residues. V lost 6 bases, J lost 2 bases, and 4 bases stayed unmatched. From germline, CDR1 is SQVTM and CDR2 ANQGSEA. The CDR3 region has the DNA TGCAGCGTGAGGGGACTAGCGGGGACCTACGAGCAGTACTTC. It specifies CSVRGLAGTYEQYF.

V gene TRBV2 combines with J gene TRBJ1-3; D remains ambiguous. This CDR3 contains 14 residues. Germline V gives CDR1 SNHLY, CDR2 FYNNEI. V dropped 3 bases and J dropped 3 bases, with 9 bases sitting between them. DNA of the CDR3: TGTGCCAGCAGTGAGAGGAGGTATGGAAACACCATATATTTT. Amino acid sequence: CASSERRYGNTIYF.

The chain is built from TRBV7-8 and TRBJ1-1; a weak D match, TRBD1 (5 bases). Germline CDR1 and CDR2: SGHVS and FQNEAQ. V lost 1 base to trimming and J lost 0 bases, with 9 bases between them. CDR3 length equals 15 residues. CDR3 sequence: CASSLGQSMNTEAFF. CDR3 sequence (DNA): TGTGCCAGCAGCTTAGGACAGTCCATGAACACTGAAGCTTTCTTT.

The J gene is TRBJ2-5, the V gene TRBV5-1; 15 bases align to TRBD2. The V segment lost 4 bases and the J segment 4 bases; nucleotides outside the gene matches: 8. Germline V CDR1 and CDR2: SGHRS, YFSETQ. CDR3 length equals 17 residues. The chain's CDR3 is CASSLTPGLAGGETQYF. The CDR3 nucleotides read TGCGCCAGCAGCCTTACCCCGGGACTAGCGGGGGGAGAGACCCAGTACTTC. Using reference TRBV5-1 and TRBJ2-5 for the parts outside the CDR3, the full variable domain is KAGVTQTPRYLIKTRGQQVTLSCSPISGHRSVSWYQQTPGQGLQFLFEYFSETQRNKGNFPGRFSGRQFSNSRSEMNVSTLELGDSALYLCASSLTPGLAGGETQYFGPGTRLLVL.

The chain employs TRBV6-6 and TRBJ2-3; D may be TRBD2 (5 bases). V lost 6 bases to trimming and J lost 2 bases, with 15 bases between them. There are 15 residues in the CDR3. Per the germline V gene, CDR1 is MNHNY and CDR2 is SVGAGI (reference sequence). CDR3 sequence (DNA): TGTGCCAGCAGCGCCTCACGGACTGTCACAGATACGCAGTATTTT. The encoded protein is CASSASRTVTDTQYF.

Only a few counts were recorded for this clone. CDR3: CASSLGSLGEKLFF. CDR3 in DNA: TGCGCCAGCAGCTTGGGGTCACTCGGGGAAAAACTGTTTTTT. V usage is TRBV5-1 and J usage is TRBJ1-4, with D uncertain. Germline loops: CDR1 SGHRS, CDR2 YFSETQ. This CDR3 has 14 amino acids. V lost 0 bases to trimming and J lost 8 bases, with 11 bases between them.

The rearrangement joins TRBV7-3 to TRBJ2-1, with D possibly TRBD1 on 6 matching bases. The germline gives CDR1 SGHTA, CDR2 FQGTGA. Deletions cut 4 bases from V and 7 bases from J, with 17 bases between. The CDR3 length is 15 residues. CDR3 loop: CASSSSPGTLNEQFF. CDR3 DNA sequence: TGTGCCAGCAGCTCCTCCCCCGGGACACTGAATGAGCAGTTCTTC. Supplemented by reference TRBV7-3 and TRBJ2-1, the full variable domain reads GAGVSQTPSNKVTEKGKYVELRCDPISGHTALYWYRQSLGQGPEFLIYFQGTGAADDSGLPNDRFFAVRPEGSVSTLKIQRTERGDSAVYLCASSSSPGTLNEQFFGPGTRLTVL.

V and J are TRBV6-5 and TRBJ2-5; no clear D. CDR1 and CDR2 from the germline V gene are MNHEY and SVGAGI. Trimming removed 5 bases at V and 1 base at J, with 8 bases between. This CDR3 is built from 13 residues. The CDR3 region is CASSARSQETQYF. DNA for the CDR3: TGTGCCAGCAGTGCGAGGAGCCAAGAGACCCAGTACTTC.

This clone was observed a handful of times. V usage is TRBV7-3 and J usage is TRBJ1-1; D is unclear. Trimming removed 0 bases from V and 7 bases from J, with 15 bases in between. The CDR3 extends over 15 amino acids. CDR1 and CDR2 (germline): SGHTA, FQGTGA. Here the CDR3 reads CASSLTRYSTGEAFF. CDR3 nucleotide sequence: TGTGCCAGCAGCTTAACGCGGTACTCGACGGGTGAAGCTTTCTTT.

The J gene is TRBJ1-5, the V gene TRBV28, with D possibly TRBD1 on 5 matching bases. The CDR3 has 15 residues. Germline CDR1 reads MDHEN; CDR2 reads SYDVKM. The germline V and J ends were trimmed by 6 bases and 6 bases, with 18 bases remaining between them. CDR3 sequence (DNA): TGTGCCAGCAGATCGGGACTTCCCGGGCCTCAGCCCCAGCATTTT. Its protein is CASRSGLPGPQPQHF.

V is TRBV5-1 and J is TRBJ2-5; TRBD1 matches at 7 bases. The CDR3 sequence is 15 residues long. V lost 0 bases and J lost 2; bases outside the gene matches: 4. CDR1 is SGHRS, CDR2 YFSETQ, per germline. Written as DNA, the CDR3 is TGCGCCAGCAGCTTGGACGGGACAGCACAAGAGACCCAGTACTTC. Translation gives CASSLDGTAQETQYF.

The rearrangement uses TRBV5-1 and TRBJ2-1, with TRBD2 matching over 8 bases. Germline loops: CDR1 SGHRS, CDR2 YFSETQ. Germline trimming cut 0 bases from V and 5 bases from J; bases unmatched to any gene: 10. The CDR3 runs 17 residues. DNA for the CDR3: TGCGCCAGCAGCTTGGCAATGGGCCTAGCGGGCAACAATGAGCAGTTCTTC. Encoded protein: CASSLAMGLAGNNEQFF.

DNA of the CDR3: TGTGCCAGCGCCATAACCGTCTACTACGAGCAGTACTTC. Its translation is CASAITVYYEQYF. This sequence joins TRBV27 and TRBJ2-7; unclear D gene. The V end was cut by 8 bases, the J end by 3 bases, with 14 bases between. Looked up from germline, CDR1 is MNHEY and CDR2 is SMNVEV (reference sequence). This CDR3 has 13 residues.

This clone was detected once. The chain recombines TRBV6-4 with TRBJ2-7; 7 nucleotides agree with TRBD1. Germline V gene sequence: CDR1 MRHNA, CDR2 SNTAGT. There are 15 residues in the CDR3. J gave up 3 bases and V 8 bases, and 13 bases lay outside the gene matches. This CDR3 is CASPSTGTANYEQYF. CDR3 nucleotide sequence: TGTGCCAGCCCCAGCACCGGGACAGCAAACTACGAGCAGTACTTC.

This clone was counted a few times. The gene calls are TRBV4-1 and TRBJ1-1, with D possibly matching TRBD1 (5 bases). This CDR3 is 14 amino acids long. The V gene lost 6 bases and the J gene lost 4 bases, with 15 bases spanning the gap. Germline V lookup: CDR1 MGHRA, CDR2 YSYEKL. This chain's CDR3 is CASRGGGVGTEAFF. The CDR3 DNA sequence: TGCGCCAGCAGGGGCGGGGGGGTGGGCACTGAAGCTTTCTTT.

This chain connects TRBV11-2 to TRBJ1-4; 7 nucleotides agree with TRBD1. The J segment lost 4 bases and the V segment lost 5 bases, leaving 10 bases of the junction unmatched. Looked up from germline, CDR1 is SGHAT and CDR2 is FQNNGV. The CDR3 totals 16 residues. CDR3 in amino acids: CASSTWTGGGNEKLFF. The CDR3, as DNA: TGTGCCAGCAGCACTTGGACAGGTGGTGGTAATGAAAAACTGTTTTTT.

The chain links TRBV14 to TRBJ2-7; D gene unclear. The CDR3 spans 14 residues. From germline, CDR1 is SGHDN and CDR2 FVKESK. Deletions cut 4 bases from V and 3 bases from J, with 13 bases between. In nucleotides, the CDR3 is TGTGCCAGCAGCCTTTCAAGACTGAGCTACGAGCAGTACTTC. Translating gives CASSLSRLSYEQYF.

This clone was counted once. Other nucleotide sequences from this sample produce the same CDR3. V gene TRBV7-8 combines with J gene TRBJ2-7, with TRBD1 as a possible D gene (5 bases). V dropped 4 bases and J dropped 4 bases, with 8 bases sitting between them. From germline, CDR1 is SGHVS and CDR2 FQNEAQ. CDR3 length: 12 amino acids. CDR3 in amino acids: CASSSRVYEQYF. The CDR3 bases are TGTGCCAGCAGCTCCAGGGTGTACGAGCAGTACTTC. Filled out from reference TRBV7-8 and TRBJ2-7, the complete variable domain reads GAGVSQSPRYKVAKRGQDVALRCDPISGHVSLFWYQQALGQGPEFLTYFQNEAQLDKSGLPSDRFFAERPEGSVSTLKIQRTQQEDSAVYLCASSSRVYEQYFGPGTRLTVT.